This TCR beta chain is from a study of T-cell reconstitution after alpha-beta-depleted transplantation in children. Study-wide findings and caveats: At day 60, the high TCRbeta diversity found in some patients originated from recipient T cells and thymic progenitors that had survived. Several hundred expanded graft clones reportedly gave rise to the alpha-beta T cells present about two months after transplant.

Germline lookup yields CDR1 DFQATT and CDR2 SNEGSKA (reference sequence). V shed 0 bases, J shed 4 bases, and the junction held 9 bases outside the gene matches. There are 15 residues in the CDR3. Unique molecular identifiers tagged the TCRbeta library. TCRdb redid the calling of the PCR reads with MiXCR, one entry per CDR3 protein. The table shows about 1,000,000 distinct CDR3 sequences, with roughly 31% occurring only once. This clonotype was detected a few times. Antigen specificity is unknown. The gene calls are TRBV20-1 and TRBJ2-7, with 7 bases lining up with TRBD1. This TCR was recovered from a boy under two years old who had a stem cell transplant for SCID, so the T cells may come from the graft donor. Material: PBMCs, mostly from graft donor cells, obtained 360 days after TCRalphabeta/CD19-depleted stem cell transplant. The CDR3 DNA sequence: TGCAGTGCTAGAGATGGTTCCGGGACAGCGTACGAGCAGTACTTC. Its translation is CSARDGSGTAYEQYF.